These 29 T cell receptor beta chains came from one sample sequenced in a study of OX40 agonist ivuxolimab in advanced cancers. Method: immunoSEQ multiplex PCR; TCRdb's copy keeps in-frame clones and lacks some. The repertoire holds about 50,000 clones, with about 88% as singletons. The sequenced sample was CD4+ or CD8+ T cells sorted from blood, obtained in a trial of the OX40 agonist ivuxolimab. Receptors originate from an adult with an advanced solid tumor such as melanoma, head and neck, liver or kidney cancer.

This chain connects TRBV5-1 to TRBJ2-3, with 9 bases fitting TRBD1. This CDR3 has 18 residues. CDR1 and CDR2 (germline): SGHRS, YFSETQ. V shed 4 bases, J shed 1 base, and the junction held 13 bases outside the gene matches. The CDR3 DNA sequence: TGCGCCAGCAGCCTGGGACAGGGAGGTAGCGGGCGCACAGATACGCAGTATTTT. Translation gives CASSLGQGGSGRTDTQYF. Using reference TRBV5-1 and TRBJ2-3 for the parts outside the CDR3, the full variable domain is KAGVTQTPRYLIKTRGQQVTLSCSPISGHRSVSWYQQTPGQGLQFLFEYFSETQRNKGNFPGRFSGRQFSNSRSEMNVSTLELGDSALYLCASSLGQGGSGRTDTQYFGPGTRLTVL.

The chain employs TRBV21-1 and TRBJ1-4. TRBV21-1 is assigned pseudogene status. The CDR3 runs 12 residues. For the CDR3, the DNA is TGTGCCAGCATCCGGAGCCAAGAAAAACTGTTTTTT. Residues: CASIRSQEKLFF.

V is TRBV28 and J is TRBJ2-3; D perhaps matches TRBD2 (7 bases). The CDR3 is 13 residues long. Deletions cut 9 bases from V and 1 base from J, with 11 bases between. Germline loops: CDR1 MDHEN, CDR2 SYDVKM. DNA for the CDR3: TGTGCCAGTAGGGGGGGTGGCACAGATACGCAGTATTTT. It codes for CASRGGGTDTQYF.

This chain uses TRBV11-3 with TRBJ2-1, with TRBD2 identical over 11 bases. The CDR3 consists of 16 residues. V gave up 0 bases and J gave up 6 bases; unmatched junction bases: 4. Per germline, CDR1 SGHNT and CDR2 YENEEA. The CDR3 nucleotides are TGTGCCAGCAGCTTAGACGGACTAGCGGGTTTCAATGAGCAGTTCTTC. Protein sequence: CASSLDGLAGFNEQFF.

This clone has just a few counts. This chain uses TRBV18 with TRBJ1-4, with 8 bases matching TRBD1. The CDR3 covers 15 residues. In germline, CDR1 is KGHSH, CDR2 LQKENI. J gave up 6 bases and V 3 bases, and 6 bases lay outside the gene matches. CDR3 sequence: CASSPERQGHEKLFF. The CDR3 nucleotides read TGTGCCAGCTCACCGGAACGACAGGGGCATGAAAAACTGTTTTTT.

The rearrangement uses TRBV11-2 and TRBJ2-1; TRBD2 matches at 12 bases. Germline assignment: CDR1 SGHAT and CDR2 FQNNGV. The CDR3 consists of 19 residues. V lost 1 base and J lost 3; bases outside the gene matches: 10. CDR3 sequence: CASSLGLLLAGGFYNEQFF. CDR3 sequence (DNA): TGTGCCAGCAGCTTAGGCCTATTGCTAGCGGGAGGGTTCTACAATGAGCAGTTCTTC.

This chain connects TRBV28 to TRBJ2-1, with TRBD2 matching 11 bases. The CDR3 sequence is 20 residues long. Germline trimming cut 5 bases from V and 0 bases from J; bases unmatched to any gene: 15. Germline CDR1 MDHEN, CDR2 SYDVKM. The CDR3 sequence: CASSPTLAGGLKSSYNEQFF. The DNA for the CDR3 is TGTGCCAGCAGTCCCACCCTAGCGGGAGGACTAAAGAGCTCCTACAATGAGCAGTTCTTC.

The rearrangement links TRBV9 to TRBJ2-5; D is possibly TRBD2 (5 bases). The CDR3 runs 14 residues. Germline lookup yields CDR1 SGDLS and CDR2 YYNGEE. Trimming removed 0 bases at V and 5 bases at J, with 11 bases between. CDR3 in DNA: TGTGCCAGCAGCGTAGATGTGGGAGAGGAGACCCAGTACTTC. Protein sequence: CASSVDVGEETQYF.

This chain joins TRBV28 and TRBJ1-6, with TRBD1 matching over 7 bases. Looked up from germline, CDR1 is MDHEN and CDR2 is SYDVKM. J was trimmed by 5 bases and V by 9 bases; bases with no gene match: 10. CDR3 length: 15 amino acids. The CDR3 region is CASRVQGTDNSPLHF. CDR3 DNA sequence: TGTGCCAGTCGAGTACAGGGGACAGATAATTCACCCCTCCACTTT.

Note on this clone: Compared with germline, one end of the junction differs, possibly owing to a read error. J is TRBJ1-3 and V is TRBV28, with no clear D. The germline V gene has CDR1 MDHEN and CDR2 SYDVKM. CDR3 size: 12 residues. The CDR3: CASSLTGNTIYF. CDR3 coding DNA: TGTGCCAGCAGCTTAACTGGAAACACCATTTATTTT.

The V and J genes are TRBV27 and TRBJ1-2; 7 bases fit TRBD1. CDR1 and CDR2 from the germline V gene are MNHEY and SMNVEV (reference sequence). This CDR3 comprises 13 residues. The ends lost 6 bases at V and 7 bases at J; junction bases unmatched: 8. This CDR3 is CASRQQGQGGYTF. In DNA, the CDR3 is TGTGCCAGCAGGCAACAGGGGCAGGGTGGCTACACCTTC.

The V gene is TRBV29-1, the J gene TRBJ2-1, with 13 bases aligning to TRBD2. V trimming: 4 bases; J trimming: 14 bases; junction bases outside the gene matches: 11. Germline-derived CDR1 and CDR2 are SQVTM and ANQGSEA. This CDR3 spans 14 amino acids. CDR3 residues: CSVVLAGGTTGEFF. The CDR3 coding sequence is TGCAGCGTTGTACTAGCGGGAGGGACCACAGGGGAGTTCTTC.

The V and J genes are TRBV21-1 and TRBJ1-2. TRBV21-1 is classified as a pseudogene. The CDR3 contains 16 residues. The CDR3 region is CASSGPYPTFTHGYTF. The CDR3 nucleotides read TGTGCCAGCAGCGGCCCATATCCGACTTTTACCCATGGCTACACCTTC.

This rearrangement joins TRBV6-6 to TRBJ2-7; TRBD2 aligns across 9 bases. Germline values: CDR1 MNHNY, CDR2 SVGAGI (reference sequence). The CDR3 has 15 amino acids. After removal of 6 bases from V and 4 bases from J, the junction contained 10 bases not matched to a gene. In DNA form, the CDR3 reads TGTGCCAGCAGCTTCGGCGGTAGCGGGAGTTACGAGCAGTACTTC. It encodes CASSFGGSGSYEQYF.

This clone was seen only a few times. This sequence joins TRBV7-9 and TRBJ1-1; 7 bases line up with TRBD1. Germline V gene sequence: CDR1 SEHNR, CDR2 FQNEAQ (reference sequence). J lost 10 bases, V lost 7 bases, and 9 bases had no gene match. The CDR3 loop spans 12 amino acids. The CDR3 is CASNPDRARAFF. CDR3 sequence (DNA): TGTGCCAGCAACCCTGACAGGGCGCGAGCTTTCTTT. Together with reference TRBV7-9 and TRBJ1-1, the CDR3 gives the full variable domain: DTGVSQNPRHKITKRGQNVTFRCDPISEHNRLYWYRQTLGQGPEFLTYFQNEAQLEKSRLLSDRFSAERPKGSFSTLEIQRTEQGDSAMYLCASNPDRARAFFGQGTRLTVV.

The chain recombines TRBV5-5 with TRBJ1-4; TRBD1 agrees at 8 bases. With V trimmed by 4 bases and J by 7 bases, 6 bases remained unmatched. Germline CDR1 SGHKS, CDR2 YYEKEE (reference sequence). CDR3 length equals 14 residues. CDR3 loop: CASSPTGVLEKLFF. CDR3 nucleotide sequence: TGTGCCAGCAGCCCGACAGGGGTACTTGAAAAACTGTTTTTT.

The chain recombines TRBV7-9 with TRBJ1-2; TRBD1 agrees at 9 bases. With 2 bases clipped from V and 13 bases from J, the junction kept 11 bases outside the gene matches. The CDR3 is made up of 14 amino acids. CDR1 and CDR2 (germline): SEHNR, FQNEAQ (reference sequence). The CDR3 DNA follows: TGTGCCAGCAGCTTACTTGGACAGGGGTCCTTACCCACCTTC. This codes for CASSLLGQGSLPTF.

The J gene is TRBJ2-1, the V gene TRBV30, with a tentative D call TRBD2 (5 bases). The germline CDR1 and CDR2 sequences are GTSNPN and SVGIG (reference sequence). This CDR3 has 13 amino acids. Trimming removed 3 bases at V and 7 bases at J, with 13 bases between. The DNA of the CDR3 is TGTGCCTGGAGGGGCTGGAGAGGGAATGAGCAGTTCTTC. It is translated as CAWRGWRGNEQFF. Combining the CDR3 with reference TRBV30 and TRBJ2-1 gives the whole variable domain SQTIHQWPATLVQPVGSPLSLECTVEGTSNPNLYWYRQAAGRGLQLLFYSVGIGQISSEVPQNLSASRPQDRQFILSSKKLLLSDSGFYLCAWRGWRGNEQFFGPGTRLTVL.

The chain joins TRBV19 to TRBJ2-7; 13 nucleotides agree with TRBD2. The trim removed 1 base at V and 1 base at J, leaving 4 bases unmatched. The CDR3 consists of 17 residues. Germline V gives CDR1 LNHDA, CDR2 SQIVND (reference sequence). The CDR3 reads CASSIGTSGSLSYEQYF. DNA for the CDR3: TGTGCCAGTAGTATAGGGACTAGCGGGAGTCTTTCCTACGAGCAGTACTTC.

The V and J genes are TRBV6-1 and TRBJ2-5, with D hard to call. This CDR3 spans 14 amino acids. V was trimmed by 6 bases and J by 7 bases, leaving 18 bases between them. The germline V gene encodes CDR1 MNHNS and CDR2 SASEGT. In DNA, the CDR3 is TGTGCCAGCAGCTCCTTATCCTCCTCAGGGACCCAGTACTTC. Encoded protein: CASSSLSSSGTQYF.

The rearrangement uses TRBV9 and TRBJ2-3; D is unclear. CDR1 and CDR2 from the germline V gene are SGDLS and YYNGEE. The CDR3 totals 14 residues. Trimming took 2 bases from V and 0 from J, leaving 7 bases between them. Here the CDR3 reads CASSVSFSTDTQYF. The DNA of the CDR3 is TGTGCCAGCAGCGTCTCTTTTAGCACAGATACGCAGTATTTT.

The chain employs TRBV29-1 and TRBJ2-3; D is perhaps TRBD1 (6 bases). With 4 bases removed from V and 4 bases from J, the gap between germline ends came to 12 bases. Looked up from germline, CDR1 is SQVTM and CDR2 is ANQGSEA. The CDR3 consists of 13 residues. CDR3 amino acids: CSVGTGNADTQYF. The DNA of the CDR3 is TGCAGCGTTGGAACAGGGAACGCAGATACGCAGTATTTT.

This rearrangement joins TRBV10-1 to TRBJ2-7, with D possibly being TRBD1 (6 bases). The CDR3 runs to 14 residues. Trimming stripped 4 bases from V and 2 bases from J, with 12 bases between. CDR1 WNHNN and CDR2 SYGVQD come from the germline V gene (reference sequence). The DNA of the CDR3 is TGCGCCAGCAGTGCGGCAGGGGCTACCTACGAGCAGTACTTC. Translation: CASSAAGATYEQYF.

The CDR3 here is CASSFIDGNYGYTF. CDR3 sequence (DNA): TGTGCCAGCAGTTTCATCGACGGGAACTATGGCTACACCTTC. The rearrangement joins TRBV27 to TRBJ1-2; D unresolved. The length of the CDR3 is 14 residues. Trimming stripped 3 bases from V and 2 bases from J, with 10 bases between. The germline V gene has CDR1 MNHEY and CDR2 SMNVEV (reference sequence).

The rearrangement joins TRBV14 to TRBJ2-4; D is perhaps TRBD1 (6 bases). This CDR3 has 16 residues. The germline V gene has CDR1 SGHDN and CDR2 FVKESK. The V and J ends lost 4 bases and 8 bases respectively, with 21 bases between them. The CDR3 sequence: CASSLTGLRFGDIQYF. Here the CDR3 DNA reads TGTGCCAGCAGCCTGACAGGTCTGAGGTTTGGGGACATTCAGTACTTC.

The V gene is TRBV5-1, the J gene TRBJ2-7; D remains ambiguous. Germline V gene lookup returns CDR1 SGHRS and CDR2 YFSETQ. Trimming pared 0 bases from V and 0 bases from J, leaving 4 bases between. The CDR3 runs to 13 residues. CDR3 amino acids: CASSLGSSYEQYF. The CDR3 DNA reads TGCGCCAGCAGCTTGGGGAGCTCCTACGAGCAGTACTTC.

J is TRBJ2-7 and V is TRBV20-1; D not resolved. CDR1 is DFQATT, CDR2 SNEGSKA, per germline (reference sequence). V lost 6 bases, J lost 3 bases, and 9 bases lay in between. The CDR3 extends over 11 amino acids. The CDR3 bases are TGCAGTGCCCCCGTCGTCTACGAGCAGTACTTC. Translated: CSAPVVYEQYF.

The chain couples TRBV13 to TRBJ2-5; 9 positions match TRBD2. Germline CDR1 reads PRHDT; CDR2 reads FYEKMQ (reference sequence). J gave up 7 bases and V 0 bases, and 9 bases lay outside the gene matches. CDR3 length: 16 residues. In DNA form, the CDR3 reads TGTGCCAGCAGCTTAGGAGCGGGAGGCCACCTAGGGACCCAGTACTTC. Encoded protein: CASSLGAGGHLGTQYF. The variable domain in full, with the rest retrieved from reference TRBV13 and TRBJ2-5, is AAGVIQSPRHLIKEKRETATLKCYPIPRHDTVYWYQQGPGQDPQFLISFYEKMQSDKGSIPDRFSAQQFSDYHSELNMSSLELGDSALYFCASSLGAGGHLGTQYFGPGTRLLVL.

The gene calls are TRBV4-2 and TRBJ1-4, with a possible D match to TRBD1 (5 bases). From germline, CDR1 is LGHNA and CDR2 YNFKEQ. The CDR3 is made up of 14 amino acids. V gave up 1 base and J gave up 3 bases, with 6 bases separating them. The CDR3 bases are TGTGCCAGCAGCCAAGGGGGCGCTAATGAAAAACTGTTTTTT. Residues: CASSQGGANEKLFF.